This entry is about one T cell receptor (beta chain). This sample stems from a study of identical twins. MiXCR was run by TCRdb on the 5' RACE reads, yielding one entry per CDR3 protein. The sample consists of roughly 500,000 distinct CDR3 sequences, approximately 22% of them appearing once. V dropped 1 base and J dropped 1 base, with 12 bases sitting between them. There are 16 residues in the CDR3. Looked up from germline, CDR1 is LNHNV and CDR2 is YYDKDF (reference sequence). A further study also used this sample, focusing on T cells expressing NK-cell markers.

This TCR was sampled from a woman aged 18 to 35 in good health. The material sequenced was CD4+ T cells sorted from blood. V gene TRBV15 combines with J gene TRBJ2-3; D remains unclear. The CDR3 spells CATSRGSSRGTDTQYF. The CDR3 DNA is TGTGCCACCAGCAGAGGTAGCTCCCGGGGCACAGATACGCAGTATTTT.